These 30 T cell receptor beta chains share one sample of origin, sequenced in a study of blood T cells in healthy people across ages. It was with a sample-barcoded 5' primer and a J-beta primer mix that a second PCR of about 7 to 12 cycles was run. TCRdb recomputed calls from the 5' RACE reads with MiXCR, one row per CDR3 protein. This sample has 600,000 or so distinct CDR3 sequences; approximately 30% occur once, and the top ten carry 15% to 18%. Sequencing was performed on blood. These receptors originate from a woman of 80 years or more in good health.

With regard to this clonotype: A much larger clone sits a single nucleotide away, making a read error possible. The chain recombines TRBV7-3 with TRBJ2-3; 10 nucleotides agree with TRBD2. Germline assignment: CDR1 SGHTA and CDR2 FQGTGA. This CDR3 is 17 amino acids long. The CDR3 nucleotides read TGTGCCGGCAGCTTGACAAGAGCGGGGGGGGGCACAGATACGCAGTATTTT. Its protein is CAGSLTRAGGGTDTQYF.

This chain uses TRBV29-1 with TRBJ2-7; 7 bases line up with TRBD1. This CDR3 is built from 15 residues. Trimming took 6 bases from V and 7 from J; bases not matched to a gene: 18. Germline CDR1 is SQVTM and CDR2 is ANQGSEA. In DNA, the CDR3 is TGCAGCGTCTCCGCCCGACAGGGTCCGGACAATGAGCAGTACTTC. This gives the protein CSVSARQGPDNEQYF.

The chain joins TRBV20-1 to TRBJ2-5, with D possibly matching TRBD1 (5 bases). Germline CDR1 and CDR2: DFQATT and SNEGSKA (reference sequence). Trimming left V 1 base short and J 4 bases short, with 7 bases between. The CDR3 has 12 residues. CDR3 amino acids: CSARGGPETQYF. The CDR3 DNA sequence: TGCAGTGCTAGAGGGGGCCCAGAGACCCAGTACTTC.

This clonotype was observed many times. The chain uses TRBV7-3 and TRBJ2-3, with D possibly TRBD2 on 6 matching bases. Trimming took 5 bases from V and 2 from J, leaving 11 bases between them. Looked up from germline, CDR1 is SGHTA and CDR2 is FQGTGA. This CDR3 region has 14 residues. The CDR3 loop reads CASSLGEDTDTQYF. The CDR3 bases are TGTGCCAGCAGCCTAGGGGAGGACACAGATACGCAGTATTTT. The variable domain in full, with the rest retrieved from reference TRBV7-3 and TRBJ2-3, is GAGVSQTPSNKVTEKGKYVELRCDPISGHTALYWYRQSLGQGPEFLIYFQGTGAADDSGLPNDRFFAVRPEGSVSTLKIQRTERGDSAVYLCASSLGEDTDTQYFGPGTRLTVL.

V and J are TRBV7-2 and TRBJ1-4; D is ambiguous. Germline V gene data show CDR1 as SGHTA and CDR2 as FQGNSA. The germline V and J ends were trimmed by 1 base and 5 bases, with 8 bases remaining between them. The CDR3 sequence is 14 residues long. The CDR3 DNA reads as TGTGCCAGCAGCTTAGACCCCGGAAATGAAAAACTGTTTTTT. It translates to CASSLDPGNEKLFF.

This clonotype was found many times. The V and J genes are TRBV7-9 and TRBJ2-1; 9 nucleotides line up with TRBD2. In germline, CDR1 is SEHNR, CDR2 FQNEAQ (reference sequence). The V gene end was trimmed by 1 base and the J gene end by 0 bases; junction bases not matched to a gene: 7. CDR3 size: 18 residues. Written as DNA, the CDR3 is TGTGCCAGCAGCTTAGTTAGCGGGGGTTTCAACTCCTACAATGAGCAGTTCTTC. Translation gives CASSLVSGGFNSYNEQFF.

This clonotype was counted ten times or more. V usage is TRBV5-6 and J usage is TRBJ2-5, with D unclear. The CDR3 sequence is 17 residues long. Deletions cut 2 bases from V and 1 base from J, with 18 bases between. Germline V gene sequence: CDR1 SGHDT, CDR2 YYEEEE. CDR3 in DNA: TGTGCCAGCAGCTTCTTCGCCGGATCCTCTTTCCAAGAGACCCAGTACTTC. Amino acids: CASSFFAGSSFQETQYF.

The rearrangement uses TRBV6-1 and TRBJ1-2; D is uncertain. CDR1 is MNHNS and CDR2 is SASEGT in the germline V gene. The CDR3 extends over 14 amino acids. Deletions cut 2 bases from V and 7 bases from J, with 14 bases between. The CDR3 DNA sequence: TGTGCCAGCAGTGAACCTGGCAGGAGAGTTGGCTACACCTTC. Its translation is CASSEPGRRVGYTF.

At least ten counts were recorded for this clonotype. The chain's CDR3 is CASSARTVIYTF. The CDR3 DNA reads as TGTGCCAGCAGTGCGCGGACAGTAATCTACACCTTC. This chain links TRBV6-1 with TRBJ1-2; weak D call: TRBD1 (6 bases). Trimming cost V 4 bases and J 10 bases, with 13 bases left between them. CDR3 length equals 12 residues. Germline CDR1 and CDR2: MNHNS and SASEGT.

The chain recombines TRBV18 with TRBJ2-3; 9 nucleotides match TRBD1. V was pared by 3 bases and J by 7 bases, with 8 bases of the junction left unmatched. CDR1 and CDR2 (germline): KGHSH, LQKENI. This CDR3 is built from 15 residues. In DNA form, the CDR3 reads TGTGCCAGCTCACCTGGAATGGGACAGGGAAATACGCAGTATTTT. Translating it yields CASSPGMGQGNTQYF.

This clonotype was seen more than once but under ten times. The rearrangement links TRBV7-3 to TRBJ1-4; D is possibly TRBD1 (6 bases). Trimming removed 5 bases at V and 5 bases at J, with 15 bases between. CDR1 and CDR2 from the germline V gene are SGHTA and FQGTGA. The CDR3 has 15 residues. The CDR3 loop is CASSTSGARNEKLFF. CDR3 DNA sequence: TGTGCCAGCAGCACCTCAGGGGCGCGAAATGAAAAACTGTTTTTT. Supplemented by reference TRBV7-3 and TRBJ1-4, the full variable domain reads GAGVSQTPSNKVTEKGKYVELRCDPISGHTALYWYRQSLGQGPEFLIYFQGTGAADDSGLPNDRFFAVRPEGSVSTLKIQRTERGDSAVYLCASSTSGARNEKLFFGSGTQLSVL.

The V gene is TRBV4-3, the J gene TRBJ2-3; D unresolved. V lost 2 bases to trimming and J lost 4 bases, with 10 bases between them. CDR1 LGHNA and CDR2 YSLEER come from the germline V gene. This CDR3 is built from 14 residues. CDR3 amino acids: CASSQTVGSDTQYF. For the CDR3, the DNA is TGCGCCAGCAGCCAAACTGTGGGTTCAGATACGCAGTATTTT.

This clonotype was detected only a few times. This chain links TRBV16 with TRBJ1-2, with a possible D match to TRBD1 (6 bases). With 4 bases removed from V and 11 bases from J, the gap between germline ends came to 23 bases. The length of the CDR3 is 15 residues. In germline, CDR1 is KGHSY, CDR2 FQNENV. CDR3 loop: CASSPSQGTRVNYTF. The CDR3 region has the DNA TGTGCCAGCAGCCCGAGTCAGGGGACCCGTGTGAATTACACCTTC.

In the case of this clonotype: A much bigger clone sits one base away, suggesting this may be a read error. The CDR3 nucleotides read TGTGCCAGCAGCTTAGCGGGTATGGTGACTAAAGCTTTCTTT. The encoded protein is CASSLAGMVTKAFF. The V gene is TRBV7-9, the J gene TRBJ1-1; D is ambiguous. In germline, CDR1 is SEHNR, CDR2 FQNEAQ (reference sequence). The CDR3 runs 14 residues. Between the trimmed V and J ends, which lost 0 bases and 9 bases, there was a span of 14 bases.

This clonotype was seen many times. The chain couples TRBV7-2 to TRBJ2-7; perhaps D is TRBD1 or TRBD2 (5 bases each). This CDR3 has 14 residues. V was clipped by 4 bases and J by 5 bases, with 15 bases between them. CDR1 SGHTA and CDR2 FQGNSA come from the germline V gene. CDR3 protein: CASSWGTGRNEQYF. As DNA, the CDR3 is TGTGCCAGCAGCTGGGGGACGGGTAGGAACGAGCAGTACTTC. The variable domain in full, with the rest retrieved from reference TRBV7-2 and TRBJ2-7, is GAGVSQSPSNKVTEKGKDVELRCDPISGHTALYWYRQSLGQGLEFLIYFQGNSAPDKSGLPSDRFSAERTGGSVSTLTIQRTQQEDSAVYLCASSWGTGRNEQYFGPGTRLTVT.

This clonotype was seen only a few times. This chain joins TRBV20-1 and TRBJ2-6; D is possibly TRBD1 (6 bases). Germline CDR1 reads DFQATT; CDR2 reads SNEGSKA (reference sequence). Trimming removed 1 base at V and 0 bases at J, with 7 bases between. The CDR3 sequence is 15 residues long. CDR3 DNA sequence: TGCAGTGCTAGAGGGACAGTCTCTGGGGCCAACGTCCTGACTTTC. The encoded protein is CSARGTVSGANVLTF.

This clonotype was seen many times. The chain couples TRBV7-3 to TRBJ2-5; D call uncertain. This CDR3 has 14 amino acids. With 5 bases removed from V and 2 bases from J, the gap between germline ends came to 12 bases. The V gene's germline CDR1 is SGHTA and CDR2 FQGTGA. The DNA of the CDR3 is TGTGCCAGCAGCCCTAAGGGTCTACAAGAGACCCAGTACTTC. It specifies CASSPKGLQETQYF. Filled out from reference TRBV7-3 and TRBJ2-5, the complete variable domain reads GAGVSQTPSNKVTEKGKYVELRCDPISGHTALYWYRQSLGQGPEFLIYFQGTGAADDSGLPNDRFFAVRPEGSVSTLKIQRTERGDSAVYLCASSPKGLQETQYFGPGTRLLVL.

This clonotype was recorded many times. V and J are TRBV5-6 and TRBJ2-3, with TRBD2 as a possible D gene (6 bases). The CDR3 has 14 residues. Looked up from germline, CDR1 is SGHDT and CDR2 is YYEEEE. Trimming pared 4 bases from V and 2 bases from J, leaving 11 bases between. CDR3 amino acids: CASSRGLPTDTQYF. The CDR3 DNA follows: TGTGCCAGCAGCAGGGGACTTCCCACAGATACGCAGTATTTT. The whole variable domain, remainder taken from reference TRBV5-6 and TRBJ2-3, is DAGVTQSPTHLIKTRGQQVTLRCSPKSGHDTVSWYQQALGQGPQFIFQYYEEEERQRGNFPDRFSGHQFPNYSSELNVNALLLGDSALYLCASSRGLPTDTQYFGPGTRLTVL.

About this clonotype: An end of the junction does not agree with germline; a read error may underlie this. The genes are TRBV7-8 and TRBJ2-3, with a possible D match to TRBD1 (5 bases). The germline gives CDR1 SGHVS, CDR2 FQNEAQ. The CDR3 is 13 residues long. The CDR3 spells CASSGKGTGTQYF. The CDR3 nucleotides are TGTGCCAGCAGCGGGAAGGGCACAGGTACGCAGTATTTT. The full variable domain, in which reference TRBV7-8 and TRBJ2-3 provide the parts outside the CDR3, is GAGVSQSPRYKVAKRGQDVALRCDPISGHVSLFWYQQALGQGPEFLTYFQNEAQLDKSGLPSDRFFAERPEGSVSTLKIQRTQQEDSAVYLCASSGKGTGTQYFGPGTRLTVL.

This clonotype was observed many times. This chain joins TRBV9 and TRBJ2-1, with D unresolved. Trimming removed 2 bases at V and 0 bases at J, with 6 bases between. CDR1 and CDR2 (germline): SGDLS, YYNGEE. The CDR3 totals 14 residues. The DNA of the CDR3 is TGTGCCAGCAGCGTTTCCGTCTCCTACAATGAGCAGTTCTTC. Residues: CASSVSVSYNEQFF.

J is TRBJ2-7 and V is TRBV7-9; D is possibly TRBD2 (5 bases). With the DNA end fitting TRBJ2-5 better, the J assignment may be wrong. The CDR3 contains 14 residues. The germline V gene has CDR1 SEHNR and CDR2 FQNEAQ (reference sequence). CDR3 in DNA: TGTGCCAGCAGCTCGAGGGTCCCGGGAGAGACCCAGTACTTC. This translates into CASSSRVPGETQYF.

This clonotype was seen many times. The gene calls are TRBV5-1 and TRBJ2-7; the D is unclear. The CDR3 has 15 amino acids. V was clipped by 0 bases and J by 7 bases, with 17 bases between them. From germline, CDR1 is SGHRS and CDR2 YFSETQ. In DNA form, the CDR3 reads TGCGCCAGCAGCTTGGATGGACGGGCCTGGGATGAGCAGTACTTC. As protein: CASSLDGRAWDEQYF.

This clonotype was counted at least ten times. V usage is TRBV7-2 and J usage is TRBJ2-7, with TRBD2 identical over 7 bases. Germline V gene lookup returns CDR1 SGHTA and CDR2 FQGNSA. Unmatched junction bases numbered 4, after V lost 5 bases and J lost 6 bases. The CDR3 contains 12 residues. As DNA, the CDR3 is TGTGCCAGCAGCCCCAGCGGGATCGAGCAGTACTTC. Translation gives CASSPSGIEQYF.

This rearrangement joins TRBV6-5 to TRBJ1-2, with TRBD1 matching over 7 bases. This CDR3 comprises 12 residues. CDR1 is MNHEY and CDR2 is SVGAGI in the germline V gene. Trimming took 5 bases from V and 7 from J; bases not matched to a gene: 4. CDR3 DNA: TGTGCCAGCAGTACACAGGGGTCTGGCTACACCTTC. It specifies CASSTQGSGYTF.

CDR3 residues: CSVPLASGEQYF. CDR3 DNA: TGCAGTGTCCCACTAGCTTCGGGCGAGCAGTACTTC. J is TRBJ2-5 and V is TRBV20-1; D is possibly TRBD2 (6 bases). The J call may be wrong; the DNA end is better matched by TRBJ2-7. The CDR3 is 12 residues long. CDR1 is DFQATT, CDR2 SNEGSKA, per germline (reference sequence).

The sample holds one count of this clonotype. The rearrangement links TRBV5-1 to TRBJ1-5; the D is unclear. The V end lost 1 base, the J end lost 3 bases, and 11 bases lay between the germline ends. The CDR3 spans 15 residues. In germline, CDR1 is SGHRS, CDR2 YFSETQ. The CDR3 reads CASSLWGETNQPQHF. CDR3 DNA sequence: TGCGCCAGCAGCTTGTGGGGAGAGACCAATCAGCCCCAGCATTTT.

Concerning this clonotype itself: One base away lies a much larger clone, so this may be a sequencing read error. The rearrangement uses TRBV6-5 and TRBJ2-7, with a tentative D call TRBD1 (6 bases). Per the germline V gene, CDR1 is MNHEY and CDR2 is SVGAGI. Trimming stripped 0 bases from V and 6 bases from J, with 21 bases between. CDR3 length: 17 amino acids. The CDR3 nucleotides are TGTGCCAGCAGTTACTCGGCTTCCGGGACACTTCCCTGCGAGCAGTACTTC. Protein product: CASSYSASGTLPCEQYF.

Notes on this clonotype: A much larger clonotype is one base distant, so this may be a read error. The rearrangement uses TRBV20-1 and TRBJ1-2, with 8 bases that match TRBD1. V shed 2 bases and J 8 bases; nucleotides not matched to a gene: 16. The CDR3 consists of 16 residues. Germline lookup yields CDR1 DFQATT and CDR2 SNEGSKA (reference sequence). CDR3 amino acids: CSARPATGEAVRGYTF. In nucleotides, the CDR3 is TGCAGTGCTAGACCCGCGACAGGGGAAGCGGTAAGAGGCTACACCTTC.

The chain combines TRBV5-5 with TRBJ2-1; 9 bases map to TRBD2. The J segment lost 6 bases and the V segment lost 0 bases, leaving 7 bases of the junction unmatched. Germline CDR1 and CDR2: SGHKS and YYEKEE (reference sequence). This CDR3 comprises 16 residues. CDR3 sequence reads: CASSLASGGGVNEQFF. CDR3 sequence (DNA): TGTGCCAGCAGCTTGGCTTCTGGCGGGGGGGTCAATGAGCAGTTCTTC.

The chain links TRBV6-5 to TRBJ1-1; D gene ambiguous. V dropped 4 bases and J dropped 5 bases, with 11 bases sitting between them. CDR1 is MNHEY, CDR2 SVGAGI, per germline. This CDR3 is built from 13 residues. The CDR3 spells CASSWDGRTEAFF. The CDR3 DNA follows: TGTGCCAGCAGTTGGGATGGGCGGACTGAAGCTTTCTTT.